This T cell receptor (beta chain) was documented in a study of T cells in Graves' hyperthyroidism and ophthalmopathy. The V and J ends lost 3 bases and 0 bases respectively, with 19 bases between them. The CDR3 contains 18 residues. CDR1 and CDR2 from the germline V gene are MDHEN and SYDVKM. The TCR beta CDR3 regions underwent amplification using RNA transcripts as the source. Initially, a first-round RT-PCR of the TCR CDR3 employed the HTBI primer set. TCRdb redid the calling of the multiplex PCR reads with MiXCR, one entry per CDR3 protein. Here the sample spans approximately 360,000 distinct CDR3 sequences, 15% to 18% being singletons. This clonotype has at least ten counts.

The V gene is TRBV28, the J gene TRBJ2-3; tentative D call: TRBD2 (5 bases). The clonotype originates from a woman aged 18-30 years with Graves' hyperthyroidism that later progressed to Graves' ophthalmopathy. Input material: blood. As DNA, the CDR3 is TGTGCCAGCAGTTTTACTGTCAAGAGGGAACCGAGCACAGATACGCAGTATTTT. Translating it yields CASSFTVKREPSTDTQYF.